Listed below are T cell receptor beta chains from one sample, sequenced in a study of T cells in Graves' hyperthyroidism and ophthalmopathy. In TCRdb, the multiplex PCR reads were re-called with MiXCR into one record per CDR3 protein. The sample gives fewer than 600,000 distinct CDR3 sequences, 14% of which show up once; roughly 13% is in the top ten. The sequenced sample was blood. The source is a woman aged 40 to 50 with Graves' hyperthyroidism. CDR3s include the opening cysteine and the closing phenylalanine or tryptophan. Rows give clone size only sometimes, using once, few, many, or a class for an expanded clone.

size	V	J	CDR3
many	TRBV6-5	TRBJ2-3	CASSYLGPSGSTDTQYF
many	TRBV3-1	TRBJ2-3	CASSRSGSDTDTQYF
many	TRBV2	TRBJ2-5	CASSWTEKTQYF
NA	TRBV4-2	TRBJ2-7	CASSARTSETYEQYF
many	TRBV5-1	TRBJ2-2	CASSLVLGDTGELFF
NA	TRBV20-1	TRBJ2-1	CSAPAGLNEQFF
many	TRBV5-1	TRBJ2-7	CASSLDGTSYEQYF
many	TRBV28	TRBJ2-1	CVSTSGSSYNEQFF
many	TRBV7-3	TRBJ2-7	CASSLTGGAYEQYF
many	TRBV20-1	TRBJ1-1	CSARYVNTEAFF
few	TRBV25-1	TRBJ2-7	CASSESQGLGVEQYF
few	TRBV6-1	TRBJ1-5	CASKQDRGNQPQHF
NA	TRBV19	TRBJ2-1	CASHKTGPINEQFF